One sample yielded the 18 T cell receptor beta chains listed below, sequenced in a study of T-cell memory formation after mild COVID-19. TCRdb fed the 5' RACE reads into MiXCR, producing one record per CDR3 protein. The sample includes about 350,000 distinct CDR3 sequences, around 28% of them seen just once. The sample comprised PBMCs or a T cell subset sorted from them (not recorded which). Receptor source: an adult woman who had mild COVID-19 (a few samples of this study predate the infection). Cell type and time point are not known.

CDR3 coding DNA: TGTGCCAGCGGCCTCTTAACATCGATAGATGGCTACACCTTC. Protein sequence: CASGLLTSIDGYTF. The rearrangement joins TRBV6-5 to TRBJ1-2; D is unclear. With 8 bases removed from V and 6 bases from J, the gap between germline ends came to 19 bases. There are 14 residues in the CDR3. Per the germline V gene, CDR1 is MNHEY and CDR2 is SVGAGI.

This clonotype was picked up a small number of times. The CDR3 DNA sequence: TGTGCCAGCAGAAAGGACAGGGGGAGAGAGACCCAGTACTTC. Encoded protein: CASRKDRGRETQYF. V usage is TRBV6-5 and J usage is TRBJ2-5; TRBD1 matches 10 bases. Germline V gene lookup returns CDR1 MNHEY and CDR2 SVGAGI. This CDR3 is 14 amino acids long. Trimming at V came to 6 bases and at J to 4 bases, leaving 5 bases not matched to a gene.

There are a few counts of this clonotype. This rearrangement joins TRBV11-2 to TRBJ2-1; possible D gene TRBD2, 7 bases. Germline CDR1 SGHAT, CDR2 FQNNGV. V lost 2 bases and J 6 bases, leaving 26 bases between the germline ends. This CDR3 has 19 residues. The CDR3 reads CASSLRAPSAGAQVNEQFF. For the CDR3, the DNA is TGTGCCAGCAGCTTAAGGGCCCCGTCGGCGGGGGCCCAGGTCAATGAGCAGTTCTTC.

The J gene is TRBJ2-1, the V gene TRBV7-9; possible D gene TRBD2, 6 bases. The CDR3 is 14 residues long. V lost 6 bases, J lost 7 bases, and 16 bases lay in between. The germline CDR1 and CDR2 sequences are SEHNR and FQNEAQ (reference sequence). In DNA form, the CDR3 reads TGTGCCAGCAGGGGTTCGGGAGAGGGGAATGAGCAGTTCTTC. This sequence encodes CASRGSGEGNEQFF.

The chain employs TRBV20-1 and TRBJ1-5, with 8 bases aligning to TRBD1. The length of the CDR3 is 14 residues. CDR1 and CDR2 from the germline V gene are DFQATT and SNEGSKA (reference sequence). J lost 1 base, V lost 3 bases, and 2 bases had no gene match. CDR3 DNA sequence: TGCAGTGCTAGCAGGGGGCTGAGCAATCAGCCCCAGCATTTT. This sequence encodes CSASRGLSNQPQHF.

The chain is built from TRBV5-1 and TRBJ2-4; D is possibly TRBD2 (6 bases). The germline V and J ends were trimmed by 0 bases and 1 base, with 32 bases remaining between them. CDR3 size: 23 residues. Germline CDR1 and CDR2: SGHRS and YFSETQ. CDR3 in amino acids: CASSLVVAGAHRWDRGAKNIQYF. For the CDR3, the DNA is TGCGCCAGCAGCTTGGTAGTGGCGGGCGCCCACCGTTGGGACCGGGGGGCCAAAAACATTCAGTACTTC. Full variable domain (outside the CDR3, taken from reference TRBV5-1 and TRBJ2-4): KAGVTQTPRYLIKTRGQQVTLSCSPISGHRSVSWYQQTPGQGLQFLFEYFSETQRNKGNFPGRFSGRQFSNSRSEMNVSTLELGDSALYLCASSLVVAGAHRWDRGAKNIQYFGAGTRLSVL.

This clonotype appeared once. The chain employs TRBV20-1 and TRBJ1-1; D is perhaps TRBD1 (5 bases). Trimming left V 0 bases short and J 3 bases short, with 23 bases between. The CDR3 is 18 residues long. Germline CDR1 is DFQATT and CDR2 is SNEGSKA (reference sequence). CDR3 amino acids: CSARDRNRGIQVHTEAFF. Written as DNA, the CDR3 is TGCAGTGCTAGAGATCGGAATCGGGGGATACAGGTTCACACTGAAGCTTTCTTT.

The chain employs TRBV11-2 and TRBJ2-4; TRBD2 aligns across 7 bases. Germline V gene lookup returns CDR1 SGHAT and CDR2 FQNNGV. V lost 3 bases, J lost 5 bases, and 1 base stayed unmatched. The CDR3 totals 13 residues. As DNA, the CDR3 is TGTGCCAGCAGCTTGGGGAGGGAAAACATTCAGTACTTC. This translates into CASSLGRENIQYF.

This clonotype was detected a few times. J is TRBJ2-3 and V is TRBV7-9; D is ambiguous. In germline, CDR1 is SEHNR, CDR2 FQNEAQ (reference sequence). V was clipped by 2 bases and J by 2 bases, with 11 bases between them. This CDR3 comprises 15 residues. The CDR3 sequence is CASSLSLVNTDTQYF. The CDR3, as DNA: TGTGCCAGCAGCTTATCGCTAGTGAACACAGATACGCAGTATTTT.

V gene TRBV7-9 combines with J gene TRBJ1-3, with a weak D call TRBD1 (5 bases). The CDR3 is 16 amino acids. Germline-derived CDR1 and CDR2 are SEHNR and FQNEAQ (reference sequence). The germline V and J ends were trimmed by 5 bases and 0 bases, with 14 bases remaining between them. The CDR3 bases are TGTGCCAGCAGCGGAATACAGGACTACTCTGGAAACACCATATATTTT. This sequence encodes CASSGIQDYSGNTIYF.

The rearrangement uses TRBV27 and TRBJ2-7, with 13 bases that match TRBD2. The CDR3 covers 17 residues. Germline CDR1 reads MNHEY; CDR2 reads SMNVEV (reference sequence). V shed 5 bases and J 5 bases; nucleotides not matched to a gene: 12. CDR3 in amino acids: CASSTLRSGTSGDEQYF. For the CDR3, the DNA is TGTGCCAGCAGTACCCTGAGATCCGGGACTAGCGGGGACGAGCAGTACTTC.

The chain carries TRBV2 and TRBJ2-5; D unresolved. Trimming stripped 6 bases from V and 7 bases from J, with 9 bases between. The germline CDR1 and CDR2 sequences are SNHLY and FYNNEI. CDR3 size: 11 residues. The CDR3 coding sequence is TGTGCCAGCAGCGACCTGCGGACCCAGTACTTC. It yields the protein CASSDLRTQYF.

V is TRBV4-3 and J is TRBJ1-5; D gene ambiguous. Trimming removed 5 bases at V and 0 bases at J, with 11 bases between. The germline V gene encodes CDR1 LGHNA and CDR2 YSLEER. The CDR3 runs to 15 residues. CDR3 sequence (DNA): TGCGCCAGCAGCGAGTCCCGGGATAGCAATCAGCCCCAGCATTTT. It yields the protein CASSESRDSNQPQHF.

The J gene is TRBJ2-7, the V gene TRBV20-1; 9 nucleotides align to TRBD2. The germline gives CDR1 DFQATT, CDR2 SNEGSKA (reference sequence). This CDR3 contains 14 residues. V dropped 5 bases and J dropped 7; count of bases not matched to a gene: 12. CDR3 nucleotide sequence: TGCAGTGCTCCGCTGGCGGGAGGGCCGCGGGAGCAGTACTTC. This encodes CSAPLAGGPREQYF.

This clonotype showed up many times. The chain uses TRBV24-1 and TRBJ1-2, with a weak D call TRBD1 (5 bases). The germline V and J ends were trimmed by 2 bases and 4 bases, with 13 bases remaining between them. Germline V gives CDR1 KGHDR, CDR2 SFDVKD. The CDR3 length is 15 residues. The CDR3 coding sequence is TGTGCCACCAGTGATTCCGGGACCGAGCGCTATGGCTACACCTTC. Translation gives CATSDSGTERYGYTF.

This rearrangement joins TRBV5-1 to TRBJ2-1, with 11 bases aligning to TRBD2. This CDR3 comprises 17 residues. J was trimmed by 5 bases and V by 4 bases; bases with no gene match: 11. Germline V gives CDR1 SGHRS, CDR2 YFSETQ. The CDR3 loop reads CASSHRLAGLTHNEQFF. The CDR3 region has the DNA TGCGCCAGCAGCCACCGACTAGCGGGACTCACCCACAATGAGCAGTTCTTC.

This clonotype was counted once. J is TRBJ2-7 and V is TRBV6-1; 7 bases agree with TRBD1. The junction had 7 bases not matched to a gene; V was cut back by 0 bases and J by 5 bases. Germline CDR1 and CDR2: MNHNS and SASEGT. The CDR3 runs 15 residues. This CDR3 is CASSEARTGTHEQYF. As DNA, the CDR3 is TGTGCCAGCAGTGAAGCGCGGACAGGTACCCACGAGCAGTACTTC.

V and J are TRBV11-1 and TRBJ2-1; TRBD1 aligns across 8 bases. The junction had 0 bases not matched to a gene; V was cut back by 2 bases and J by 0 bases. The CDR3 runs 15 residues. Germline CDR1 reads SGHAT; CDR2 reads FQDESV (reference sequence). The CDR3 coding sequence is TGTGCCAGCAGCTTACAGGGGGCCTCCTACAATGAGCAGTTCTTC. It codes for CASSLQGASYNEQFF. The entire variable domain, with the rest obtained from reference TRBV11-1 and TRBJ2-1, is as follows: EAEVAQSPRYKITEKSQAVAFWCDPISGHATLYWYRQILGQGPELLVQFQDESVVDDSQLPKDRFSAERLKGVDSTLKIQPAELGDSAMYLCASSLQGASYNEQFFGPGTRLTVL.